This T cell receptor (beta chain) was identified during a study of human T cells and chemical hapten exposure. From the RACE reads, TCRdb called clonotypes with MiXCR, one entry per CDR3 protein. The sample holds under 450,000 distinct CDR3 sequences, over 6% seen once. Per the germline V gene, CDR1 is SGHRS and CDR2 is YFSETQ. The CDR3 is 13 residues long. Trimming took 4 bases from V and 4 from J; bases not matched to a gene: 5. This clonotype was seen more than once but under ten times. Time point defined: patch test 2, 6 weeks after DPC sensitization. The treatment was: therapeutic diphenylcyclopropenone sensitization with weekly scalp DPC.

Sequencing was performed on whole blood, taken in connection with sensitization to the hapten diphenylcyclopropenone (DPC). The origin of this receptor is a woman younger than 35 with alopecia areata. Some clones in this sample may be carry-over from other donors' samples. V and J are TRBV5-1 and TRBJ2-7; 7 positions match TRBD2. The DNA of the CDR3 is TGCGCCAGCAGCATAGGGGAGGGTTACGAGCAGTACTTC. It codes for CASSIGEGYEQYF.